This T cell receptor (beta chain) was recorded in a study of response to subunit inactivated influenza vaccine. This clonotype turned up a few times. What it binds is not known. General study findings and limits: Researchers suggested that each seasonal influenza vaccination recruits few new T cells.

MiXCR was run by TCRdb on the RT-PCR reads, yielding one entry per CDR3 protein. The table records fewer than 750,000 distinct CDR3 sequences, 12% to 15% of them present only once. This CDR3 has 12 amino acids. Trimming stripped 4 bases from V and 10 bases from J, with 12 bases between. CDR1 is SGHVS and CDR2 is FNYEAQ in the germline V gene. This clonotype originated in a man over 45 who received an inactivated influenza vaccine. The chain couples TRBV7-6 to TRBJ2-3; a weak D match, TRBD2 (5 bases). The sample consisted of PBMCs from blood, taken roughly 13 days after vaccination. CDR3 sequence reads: CASSSPVEAQYF. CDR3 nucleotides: TGTGCCAGCAGCTCCCCAGTGGAGGCGCAGTATTTT. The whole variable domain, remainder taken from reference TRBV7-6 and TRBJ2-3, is GAGVSQSPRYKVTKRGQDVALRCDPISGHVSLYWYRQALGQGPEFLTYFNYEAQQDKSGLPNDRFSAERPEGSISTLTIQRTEQRDSAMYRCASSSPVEAQYFGPGTRLTVL.